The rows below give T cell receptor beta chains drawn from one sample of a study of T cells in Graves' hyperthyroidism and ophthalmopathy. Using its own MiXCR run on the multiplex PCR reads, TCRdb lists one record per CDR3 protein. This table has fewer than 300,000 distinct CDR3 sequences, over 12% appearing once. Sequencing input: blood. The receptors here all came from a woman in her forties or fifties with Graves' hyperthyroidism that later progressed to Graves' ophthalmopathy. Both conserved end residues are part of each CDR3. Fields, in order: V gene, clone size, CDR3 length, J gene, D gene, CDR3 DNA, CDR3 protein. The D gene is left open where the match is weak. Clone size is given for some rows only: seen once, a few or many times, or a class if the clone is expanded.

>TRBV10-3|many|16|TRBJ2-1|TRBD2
TGTGCCATCACCAAGGGACTAGCGGGGGCCTACAATGAGCAGTTCTTC
CAITKGLAGAYNEQFF
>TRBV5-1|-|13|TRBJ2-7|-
TGCGCCAGCAGGTATCCAGGGGCCTACGAGCAGTACTTC
CASRYPGAYEQYF
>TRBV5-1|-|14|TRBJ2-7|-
TGCGCCAGCAGCTTGGAAGGGGGGTCCCACGAGCAGTACTTC
CASSLEGGSHEQYF
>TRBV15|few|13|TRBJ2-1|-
TGTGCCACCAGCTTACTGGACTTTAATGAGCAGTTCTTC
CATSLLDFNEQFF
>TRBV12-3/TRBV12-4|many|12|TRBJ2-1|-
TGTGCCAGCAGTTTGGGACTCTTTGAGCAGTTCTTC
CASSLGLFEQFF
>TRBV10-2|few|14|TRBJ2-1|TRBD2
TGCGCCAGCAGTGAAACTAGCGGGAGAGATGAGCAGTTCTTC
CASSETSGRDEQFF
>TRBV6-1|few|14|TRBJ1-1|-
TGTGCCAGCAGTTACCTACAGGGCGGCACTGAAGCTTTCTTT
CASSYLQGGTEAFF
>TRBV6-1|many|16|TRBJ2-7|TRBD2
TGTGCCAGCAGTGACACGGGAGGGCCGACTTCCTACGAGCAGTACTTC
CASSDTGGPTSYEQYF
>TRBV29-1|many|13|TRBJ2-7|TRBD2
TGCAGCGTTATGGGCGGGAGGACCTACGAGCAGTACTTC
CSVMGGRTYEQYF
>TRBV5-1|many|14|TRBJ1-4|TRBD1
TGCGCCAGCACCTCGGGACAGCCTAATGAAAAACTGTTTTTT
CASTSGQPNEKLFF
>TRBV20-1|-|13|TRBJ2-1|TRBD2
TGCAGTGCTTCATGGGAACTAGCGGGCGAGCAGTTCTTC
CSASWELAGEQFF
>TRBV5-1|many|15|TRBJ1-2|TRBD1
TGCGCCAGCAGCCTCGGGACAGATCTCAACTATGGCTACACCTTC
CASSLGTDLNYGYTF
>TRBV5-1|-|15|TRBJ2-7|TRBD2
TGCGCCAGCAGCTACGGGACTAGCGGGAGCTACGAGCAGTACTTC
CASSYGTSGSYEQYF
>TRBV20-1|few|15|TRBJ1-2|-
TGCAGTGCTAGAGATCGTCCAGGGCAAAGCTATGGCTACGCCTTC
CSARDRPGQSYGYAF
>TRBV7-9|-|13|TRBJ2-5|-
TGTGCCAGCAGCTTAAACGACGTGGAGACCCAGTACTTC
CASSLNDVETQYF
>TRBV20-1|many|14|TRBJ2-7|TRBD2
TGCAGTGCTAGAGATCAAGCGGGGACCTACGAGCAGTACTTC
CSARDQAGTYEQYF
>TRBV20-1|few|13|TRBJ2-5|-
TGCAGTGCTAGGTACAGGGAAGGTGAGACCCAGTACTTC
CSARYREGETQYF
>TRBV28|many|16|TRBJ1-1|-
TGTGCCAGCAGTTTACCCCCGACGGGGTCGAACACTGAAGCTTTCTTT
CASSLPPTGSNTEAFF
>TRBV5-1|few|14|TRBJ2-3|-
TGCGCCAGCAACGAACAGACTAGCACAGATACGCAGTATTTT
CASNEQTSTDTQYF
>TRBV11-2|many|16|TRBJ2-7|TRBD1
TGTGCCAGCAGCCCTACCGGACAGGTCCACTCCTACGAGCAGTACTTC
CASSPTGQVHSYEQYF
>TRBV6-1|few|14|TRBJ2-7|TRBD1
TGTGCCAGCAGACCGCCGACAGGGTATCCCGAGCAGTACTTC
CASRPPTGYPEQYF
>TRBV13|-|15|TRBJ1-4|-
TGTGCCAGCAGCTATTCCCCCCCTGGGGATGAAAAACTGTTTTTT
CASSYSPPGDEKLFF
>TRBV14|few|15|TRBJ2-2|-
TGTGCCAGCAGCCCCAAGCCCCGTAGTCCCGGGGAGCTGTTTTTT
CASSPKPRSPGELFF
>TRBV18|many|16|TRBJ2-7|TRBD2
TGTGCCAGCTCACTCCCCATAGCGGGAAGCTCCTACGAGCAGTACTTC
CASSLPIAGSSYEQYF
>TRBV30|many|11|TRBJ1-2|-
TGTGCCTGGAGCGGGGCCTATGGCTACACCTTC
CAWSGAYGYTF
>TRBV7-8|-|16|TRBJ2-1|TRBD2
TGTGCCAGCAGCTCCCCGGGACTAGCGGGCCTCAATGAGCAGTTCTTC
CASSSPGLAGLNEQFF
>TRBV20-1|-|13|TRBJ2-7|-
TGCAGTGCTAGTTTGGCGGGCGTAGGAGAGCAGTACTTC
CSASLAGVGEQYF
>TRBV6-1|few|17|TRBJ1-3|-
TGTGCCAGCAGTTCGGGACAAGTACCTAGCTCTGGAAACACCATATATTTT
CASSSGQVPSSGNTIYF
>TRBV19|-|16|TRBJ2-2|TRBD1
TGTGCCAGTAGTACTCCGACAGGGTTAGACGCCGGGGAGCTGTTTTTT
CASSTPTGLDAGELFF
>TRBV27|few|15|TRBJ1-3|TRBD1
TGTGCCAGCCGAAGGGACAGGTCCTTTCGAAACACCATATATTTT
CASRRDRSFRNTIYF
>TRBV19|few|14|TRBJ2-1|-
TGTGCCAGTAGTATCGACAGGGAGGGCGATGAGCAGTTCTTC
CASSIDREGDEQFF
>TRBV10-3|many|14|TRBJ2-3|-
TGTGCCATCAGTGAGGATTCAGGCACAGATACGCAGTATTTT
CAISEDSGTDTQYF
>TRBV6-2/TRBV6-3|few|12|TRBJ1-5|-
TGTGCCAGCAGTTACGGGTGGCAGCCCCAGCATTTT
CASSYGWQPQHF
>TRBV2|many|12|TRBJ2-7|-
TGTGCCAGCAGTGGTGAGTCCTACGAGCAGTACTTC
CASSGESYEQYF
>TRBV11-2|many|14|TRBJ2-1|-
TGTGCCAGCAGCCCCCCCGGGGGCGAGGATGAGCAGTTCTTC
CASSPPGGEDEQFF
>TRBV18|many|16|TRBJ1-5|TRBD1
TGTGCCAGCTCATCGGACAGGTCGTGGGACAATCAGCCCCAGCATTTT
CASSSDRSWDNQPQHF
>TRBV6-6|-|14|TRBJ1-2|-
TGTGCCAGCAGTTACTCGACGGGGGAGGGGGGCTACACCTTC
CASSYSTGEGGYTF
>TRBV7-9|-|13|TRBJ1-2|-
TGCGCCAGCAGCTTTATTGTGGGCTATGGCTACACCTTC
CASSFIVGYGYTF
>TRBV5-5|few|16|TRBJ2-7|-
TGTGCCAGCAGCGATGGCGGCGGAAGGAGCTCCTACGAGCAGTACTTC
CASSDGGGRSSYEQYF
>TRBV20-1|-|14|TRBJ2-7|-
TGCAGTGCTAGAGATCCGGCAGGGATCAACGAGCAGTACTTC
CSARDPAGINEQYF
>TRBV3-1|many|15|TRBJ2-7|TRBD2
TGTGCCAGCAGCCGATCCGGGACTACCTCCTACGAGCAGTACTTC
CASSRSGTTSYEQYF
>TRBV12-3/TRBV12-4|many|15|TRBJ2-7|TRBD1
TGTGCCAGCAGTACCCGGACAGGGAACTTCTACGAGCAGTACTTC
CASSTRTGNFYEQYF
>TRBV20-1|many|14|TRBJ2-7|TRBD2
TGCAGTGCTAGACCCCAACTAGCGGGCTACGAGCAGTACTTC
CSARPQLAGYEQYF
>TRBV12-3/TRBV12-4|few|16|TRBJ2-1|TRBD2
TGTGCCAGCAGGCCGGGACTAGCGGGAGGGTACAATGAGCAGTTCTTC
CASRPGLAGGYNEQFF
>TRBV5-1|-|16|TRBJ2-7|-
TGCGCCAGCAGCCCGGGCTTACAGGGTTCCCTTTACGAGCAGTACTTC
CASSPGLQGSLYEQYF
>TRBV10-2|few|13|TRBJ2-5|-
TGCGCCAGCAGTGAGCCGGGGCGTGAGACCCAGTACTTC
CASSEPGRETQYF
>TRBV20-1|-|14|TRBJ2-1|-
TGCAGTGCTGATACTGGGTCGCGTTCGAGTGAGCAGTTCTTC
CSADTGSRSSEQFF